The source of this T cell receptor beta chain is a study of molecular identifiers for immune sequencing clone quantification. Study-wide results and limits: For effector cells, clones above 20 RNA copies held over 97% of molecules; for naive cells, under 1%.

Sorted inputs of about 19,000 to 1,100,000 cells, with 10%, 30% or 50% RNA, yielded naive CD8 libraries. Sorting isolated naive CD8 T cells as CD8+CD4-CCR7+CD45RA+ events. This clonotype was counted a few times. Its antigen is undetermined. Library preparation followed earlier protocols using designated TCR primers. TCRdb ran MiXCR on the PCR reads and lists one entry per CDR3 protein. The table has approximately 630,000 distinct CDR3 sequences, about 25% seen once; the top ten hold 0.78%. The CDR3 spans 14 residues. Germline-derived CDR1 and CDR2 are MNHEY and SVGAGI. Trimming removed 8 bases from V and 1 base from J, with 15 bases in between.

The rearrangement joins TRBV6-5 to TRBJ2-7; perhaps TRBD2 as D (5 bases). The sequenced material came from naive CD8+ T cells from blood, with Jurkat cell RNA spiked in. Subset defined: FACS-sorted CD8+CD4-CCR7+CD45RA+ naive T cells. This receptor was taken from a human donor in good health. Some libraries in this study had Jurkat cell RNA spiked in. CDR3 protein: CASGTGLLSYEQYF. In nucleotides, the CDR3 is TGTGCCAGCGGCACCGGACTCCTATCCTACGAGCAGTACTTC.